The present entry profiles one T cell receptor (beta chain) with its context. Its specificity is not known. The entry originates in a study of cytomegalovirus exposure and HLA in healthy donors. General observations from the study: A later analysis reported that several of the most significant clusters appeared to be linked to common viral pathogens, among them Epstein-Barr virus.

Amplification used 60 Vbeta primers and 13 Jbeta primers. This table comes from immunoSEQ multiplex PCR, and its TCRdb copy is limited to in-frame clones, with some not included. The sample lists about 160,000 clones, 70% to 80% occurring once. There are 15 residues in the CDR3. Germline-derived CDR1 and CDR2 are SSHAT and FNYEAQ (reference sequence). V lost 1 base to trimming and J lost 7 bases; unmatched junction nucleotides: 9. The genes are TRBV7-7 and TRBJ2-7; TRBD1 matches 8 bases. This TCR came from a woman aged 50 to 60 in good health and CMV-seronegative. Material: PBMCs. The CDR3 bases are TGTGCCAGCAGCTTAGAAGGTTCAGGGGGCGGAGAGCAGTACTTC. Translation: CASSLEGSGGGEQYF.